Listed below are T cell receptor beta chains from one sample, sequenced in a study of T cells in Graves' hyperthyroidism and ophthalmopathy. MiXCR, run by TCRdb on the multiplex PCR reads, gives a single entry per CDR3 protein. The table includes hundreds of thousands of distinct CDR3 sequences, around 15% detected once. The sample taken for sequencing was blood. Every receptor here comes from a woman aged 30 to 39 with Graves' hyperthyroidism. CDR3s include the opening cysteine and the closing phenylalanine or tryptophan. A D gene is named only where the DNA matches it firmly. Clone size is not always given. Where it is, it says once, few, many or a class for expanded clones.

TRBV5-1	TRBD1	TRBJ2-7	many	CASSFRTGVDEQYF	TGCGCCAGCAGCTTCCGGACAGGGGTCGACGAGCAGTACTTC
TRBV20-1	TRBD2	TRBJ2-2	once	CSARARLASPVTGELFF	TGCAGTGCTAGAGCTCGACTAGCTTCCCCGGTCACCGGGGAGCTGTTTTTT
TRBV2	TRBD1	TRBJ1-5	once	CASMGTGRQPQHF	TGTGCCAGCATGGGGACAGGGAGACAGCCCCAGCATTTT
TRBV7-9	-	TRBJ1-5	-	CASSSQAYHQPQHF	TGTGCCAGCAGCTCACAGGCGTACCATCAGCCCCAGCATTTT
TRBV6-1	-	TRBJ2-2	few	CATHPRAGELFF	TGTGCCACCCACCCCAGGGCCGGGGAGCTGTTTTTT
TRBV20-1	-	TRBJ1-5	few	CSARTDSNQPQHF	TGCAGTGCAAGGACAGATAGCAATCAGCCCCAGCATTTT
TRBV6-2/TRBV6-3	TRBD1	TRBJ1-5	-	CASSLAGGWNQPQHF	TGTGCCAGCAGCCTGGCAGGGGGCTGGAATCAGCCCCAGCATTTT
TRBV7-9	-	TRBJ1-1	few	CASSLGGASAFF	TGTGCCAGCAGCTTAGGGGGGGCCTCGGCTTTCTTT
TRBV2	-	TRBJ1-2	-	CASSRSVNYSYTF	TGTGCCAGCAGTCGTTCGGTGAACTATAGCTACACCTTC
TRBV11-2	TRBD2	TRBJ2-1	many	CASSLRLAGGYNEQFF	TGTGCCAGCAGCCTCAGACTAGCGGGAGGCTACAATGAGCAGTTCTTC
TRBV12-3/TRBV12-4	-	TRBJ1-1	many	CASSSTAMNTEAFF	TGTGCCAGCAGTTCCACAGCTATGAACACTGAAGCTTTCTTT
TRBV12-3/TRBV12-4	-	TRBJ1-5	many	CASSIITGYSNQPQHF	TGTGCCAGCAGCATCATCACAGGTTATAGCAATCAGCCCCAGCATTTT
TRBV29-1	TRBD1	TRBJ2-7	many	CSVGDSLTYEQYF	TGCAGCGTTGGGGACAGCCTAACCTACGAGCAGTACTTC
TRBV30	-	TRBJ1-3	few	CAWQYGNTIYF	TGTGCCTGGCAGTATGGAAACACCATATATTTT
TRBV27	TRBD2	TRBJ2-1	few	CASSFLGGSSYNEQFF	TGTGCCAGCAGTTTCCTGGGGGGGAGCTCCTACAATGAGCAGTTCTTC
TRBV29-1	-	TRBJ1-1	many	CSVEVQAMNTEAFF	TGCAGCGTTGAAGTGCAGGCCATGAACACTGAAGCTTTCTTT
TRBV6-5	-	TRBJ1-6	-	CASSIQLNSPLHF	TGTGCCAGCAGTATACAATTAAATTCACCCCTCCACTTT
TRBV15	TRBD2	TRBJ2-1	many	CATSLRLAGGLMDEQFF	TGTGCCACCAGCTTACGACTAGCGGGAGGGCTTATGGATGAGCAGTTCTTC
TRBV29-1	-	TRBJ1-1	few	CSVKQGTQSSEAFF	TGCAGCGTTAAGCAGGGTACCCAAAGCAGTGAAGCTTTCTTT
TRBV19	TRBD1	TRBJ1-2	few	CASRHRDRAGYTF	TGTGCCAGTAGGCACCGGGACAGGGCAGGCTACACCTTC
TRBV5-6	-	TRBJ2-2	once	CASLLRSHTGELFF	TGTGCCAGCCTCTTGAGAAGTCACACCGGGGAGCTGTTTTTT
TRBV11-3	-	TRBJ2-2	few	CASSDQNTGELFF	TGTGCCAGCTCCGATCAGAACACCGGGGAGCTGTTTTTT
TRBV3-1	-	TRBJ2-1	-	CASSQLGTSYNEQFF	TGTGCCAGCAGCCAATTAGGAACCTCCTACAATGAGCAGTTCTTC
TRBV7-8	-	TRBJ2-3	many	CASSLVRWDTQYF	TGTGCCAGCAGCTTGGTCCGCTGGGATACGCAGTATTTT
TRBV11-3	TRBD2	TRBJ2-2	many	CASSQAGVAGELFF	TGTGCCAGCAGCCAAGCGGGAGTAGCCGGGGAGCTGTTTTTT
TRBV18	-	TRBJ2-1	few	CASSPGAQLQGGEQFF	TGTGCCAGCTCACCGGGGGCACAACTCCAAGGGGGGGAGCAGTTCTTC
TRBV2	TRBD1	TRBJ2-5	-	CASSFTGGGGETQYF	TGTGCCAGCAGTTTTACAGGGGGCGGGGGAGAGACCCAGTACTTC
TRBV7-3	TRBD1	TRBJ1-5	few	CASSLRRQGAWLSNQPQHF	TGTGCCAGCAGCTTAAGACGACAGGGGGCATGGTTGAGCAATCAGCCCCAGCATTTT
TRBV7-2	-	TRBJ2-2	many	CASSFGINTGELFF	TGTGCCAGCAGCTTTGGCATTAACACCGGGGAGCTGTTTTTT
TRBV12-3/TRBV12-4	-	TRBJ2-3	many	CASSPRYSTDTQYF	TGTGCCAGCAGTCCCCGTTACTCGACAGATACGCAGTATTTT
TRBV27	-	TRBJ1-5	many	CASGGEGNQPQHF	TGTGCCAGCGGCGGTGAGGGCAATCAGCCCCAGCATTTT
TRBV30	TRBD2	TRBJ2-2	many	CACHREREGPSGELFF	TGTGCCTGCCACCGAGAGAGGGAGGGCCCATCCGGGGAGCTGTTTTTT
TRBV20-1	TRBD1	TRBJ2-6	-	CSASHRGESSGANVLTF	TGCAGTGCTAGTCACAGGGGAGAAAGCTCTGGGGCCAACGTCCTGACTTTC
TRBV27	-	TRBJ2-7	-	CASSFLGDSYEQYF	TGTGCCAGCAGTTTCCTGGGGGACTCCTACGAGCAGTACTTC
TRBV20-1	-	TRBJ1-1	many	CSARTQVEAFF	TGCAGTGCTAGAACACAGGTTGAAGCTTTCTTT
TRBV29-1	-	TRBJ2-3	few	CSDAQGFEHEDTQYF	TGCAGCGATGCACAGGGCTTCGAGCACGAGGATACGCAGTATTTT
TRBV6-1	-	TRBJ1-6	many	CASSPNPAGYSPLHF	TGTGCCAGCAGCCCCAATCCGGCAGGGTATTCACCCCTCCACTTT
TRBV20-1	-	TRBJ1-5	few	CSVMGFSNQPQHF	TGCAGTGTAATGGGGTTTAGCAATCAGCCCCAGCATTTT
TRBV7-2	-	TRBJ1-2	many	CASSLPGWIGYTF	TGTGCCAGCAGCCTACCCGGGTGGATAGGCTACACCTTC
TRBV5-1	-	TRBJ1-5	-	CASSLGDSGNQPQHF	TGCGCCAGCAGCTTGGGAGACTCCGGGAATCAGCCCCAGCATTTT
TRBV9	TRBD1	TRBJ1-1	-	CASSVAIGTGVTGAFF	TGTGCCAGCAGCGTAGCTATTGGGACAGGGGTCACTGGAGCTTTCTTT
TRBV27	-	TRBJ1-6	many	CASSNRVNSPLHF	TGTGCCAGCAGTAACAGGGTTAATTCACCCCTCCACTTT
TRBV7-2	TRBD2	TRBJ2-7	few	CASSLVGAGGPKSYEQYF	TGTGCCAGCAGCTTAGTAGGGGCGGGAGGGCCCAAGTCCTACGAGCAGTACTTC
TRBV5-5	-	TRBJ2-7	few	CASSLVRASEQYF	TGTGCCAGCAGCTTGGTGAGGGCGTCCGAGCAGTACTTC
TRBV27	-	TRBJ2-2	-	CASRSIGSGELFF	TGTGCCAGCAGATCCATAGGTAGCGGGGAGCTGTTTTTT
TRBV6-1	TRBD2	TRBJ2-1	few	CASSQGLPRSSYNEQFF	TGTGCCAGCAGTCAGGGACTACCCAGAAGCTCCTACAATGAGCAGTTCTTC
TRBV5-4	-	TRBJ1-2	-	CASSYTGRQNDTF	TGTGCCAGCAGCTATACAGGGCGGCAAAATGACACCTTC
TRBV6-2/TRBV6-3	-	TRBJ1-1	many	CASSSNTLYTEAFF	TGTGCCAGCAGTTCGAACACACTGTACACTGAAGCTTTCTTT
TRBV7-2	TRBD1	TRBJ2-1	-	CASSLLGQGINEQFF	TGTGCCAGCAGCTTATTGGGACAGGGTATAAATGAGCAGTTCTTC
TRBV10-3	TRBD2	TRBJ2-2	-	CAIRKAGETGELFF	TGTGCCATCAGGAAAGCGGGAGAAACCGGGGAGCTGTTTTTT
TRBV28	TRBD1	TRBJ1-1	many	CASSSTPGTGAAWTEAFF	TGTGCCAGCAGTTCCACCCCCGGGACAGGGGCCGCCTGGACTGAAGCTTTCTTT
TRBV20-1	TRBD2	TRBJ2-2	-	CSARGRPGLAGFAFTGELFF	TGCAGTGCTAGAGGGCGGCCAGGACTAGCGGGATTTGCGTTCACCGGGGAGCTGTTTTTT
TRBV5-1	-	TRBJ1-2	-	CASSLDRAGGYTF	TGCGCCAGCAGCTTGGACAGGGCTGGGGGCTACACCTTC
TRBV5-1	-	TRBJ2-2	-	CASSPTMTGISTGELFF	TGCGCCAGCAGCCCCACGATGACAGGAATCTCCACCGGGGAGCTGTTTTTT
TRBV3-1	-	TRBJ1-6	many	CASSQGGERSPLHF	TGTGCCAGCAGCCAGGGGGGGGAGAGATCACCCCTCCACTTT
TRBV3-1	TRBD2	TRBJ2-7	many	CASTVREGPYEQYF	TGTGCCAGCACGGTTCGGGAGGGACCCTACGAGCAGTACTTC
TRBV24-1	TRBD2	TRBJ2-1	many	CATSDYPVGGGSGMTSSYNEQFF	TGTGCCACCAGTGATTACCCCGTTGGTGGAGGGAGCGGGATGACAAGCTCCTACAATGAGCAGTTCTTC